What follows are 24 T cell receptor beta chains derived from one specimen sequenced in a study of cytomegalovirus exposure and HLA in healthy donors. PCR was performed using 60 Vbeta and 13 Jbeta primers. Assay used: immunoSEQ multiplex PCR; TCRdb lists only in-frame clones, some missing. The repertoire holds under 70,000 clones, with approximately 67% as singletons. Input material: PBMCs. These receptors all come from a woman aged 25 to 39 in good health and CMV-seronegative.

CDR3 sequence: CASSWTSGGLGNEQFF. As DNA, the CDR3 is TGTGCCAGCAGCTGGACTAGCGGGGGCCTGGGGAATGAGCAGTTCTTC. The rearrangement joins TRBV7-8 to TRBJ2-1; 13 positions agree with TRBD2. The CDR3 sequence is 16 residues long. Germline CDR1 reads SGHVS; CDR2 reads FQNEAQ. V dropped 4 bases and J dropped 7; count of bases not matched to a gene: 7.

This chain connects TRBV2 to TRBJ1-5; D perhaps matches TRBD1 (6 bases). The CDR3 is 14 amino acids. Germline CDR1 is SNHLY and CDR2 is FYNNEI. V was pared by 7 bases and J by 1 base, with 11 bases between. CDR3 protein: CASNEGTSNQPQHF. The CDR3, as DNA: TGTGCCAGCAACGAGGGGACAAGCAATCAGCCCCAGCATTTT.

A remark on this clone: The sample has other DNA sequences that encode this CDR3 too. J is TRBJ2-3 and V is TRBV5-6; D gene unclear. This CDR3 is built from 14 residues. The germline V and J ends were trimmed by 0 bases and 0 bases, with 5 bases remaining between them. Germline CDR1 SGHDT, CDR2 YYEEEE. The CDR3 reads CASSLVSSTDTQYF. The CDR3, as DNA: TGTGCCAGCAGCTTGGTCAGTAGCACAGATACGCAGTATTTT.

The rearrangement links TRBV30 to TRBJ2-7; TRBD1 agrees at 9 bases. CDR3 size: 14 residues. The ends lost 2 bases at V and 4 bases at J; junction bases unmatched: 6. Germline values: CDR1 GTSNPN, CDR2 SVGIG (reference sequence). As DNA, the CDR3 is TGTGCCTGGAGTTCCGGGACAGGGATGTACGAGCAGTACTTC. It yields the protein CAWSSGTGMYEQYF.

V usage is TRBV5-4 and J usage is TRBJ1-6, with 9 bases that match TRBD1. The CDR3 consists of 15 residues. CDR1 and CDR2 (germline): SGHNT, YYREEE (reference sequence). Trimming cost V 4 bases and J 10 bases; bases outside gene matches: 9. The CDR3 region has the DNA TGTGCCAGCAGCCGGACAGGGGTGTTTGAATCACCCCTCCACTTT. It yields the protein CASSRTGVFESPLHF.

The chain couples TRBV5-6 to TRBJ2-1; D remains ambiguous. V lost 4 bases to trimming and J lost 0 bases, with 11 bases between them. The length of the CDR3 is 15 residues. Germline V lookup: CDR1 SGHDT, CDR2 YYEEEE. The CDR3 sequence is CASSPLTGSYNEQFF. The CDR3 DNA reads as TGTGCCAGCAGCCCCCTCACCGGCTCCTACAATGAGCAGTTCTTC.

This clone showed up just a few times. CDR3 in amino acids: CAINPSGGENEQFF. The CDR3 region has the DNA TGTGCCATCAATCCTAGCGGGGGGGAAAATGAGCAGTTCTTC. The rearrangement links TRBV10-3 to TRBJ2-1, with TRBD2 identical over 12 bases. Losses at the gene ends were 7 bases for V and 7 bases for J; bases not matched to a gene: 5. The CDR3 sequence is 14 residues long. CDR1 and CDR2 (germline): ENHRY, SYGVKD.

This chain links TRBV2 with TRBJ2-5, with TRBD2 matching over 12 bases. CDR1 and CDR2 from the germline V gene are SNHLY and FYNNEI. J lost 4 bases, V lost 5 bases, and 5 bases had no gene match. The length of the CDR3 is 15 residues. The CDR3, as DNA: TGTGCCAGCAGTTTACTAGCGGGGGGAGGAGAGACCCAGTACTTC. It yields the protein CASSLLAGGGETQYF. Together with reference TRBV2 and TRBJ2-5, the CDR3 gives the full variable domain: EPEVTQTPSHQVTQMGQEVILRCVPISNHLYFYWYRQILGQKVEFLVSFYNNEISEKSEIFDDQFSVERPDGSNFTLKIRSTKLEDSAMYFCASSLLAGGGETQYFGPGTRLLVL.

In DNA, the CDR3 is TGTGCCAGCAGCAAAATAGTGGGTCAGGGCCAAGGCTACACCTTC. Translated, it gives CASSKIVGQGQGYTF. The V gene is TRBV11-3, the J gene TRBJ1-2; a possible D gene is TRBD1 (5 bases). The CDR3 spans 15 residues. V lost 5 bases, J lost 8 bases, and 21 bases lay in between. Germline CDR1 is SGHNT and CDR2 is YENEEA.

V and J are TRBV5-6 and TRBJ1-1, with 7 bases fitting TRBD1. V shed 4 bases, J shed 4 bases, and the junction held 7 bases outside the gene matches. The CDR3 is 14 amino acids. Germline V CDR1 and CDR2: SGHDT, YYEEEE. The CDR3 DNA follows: TGTGCCAGCAGCGGGGACGCAGGGGGCACTGAAGCTTTCTTT. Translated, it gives CASSGDAGGTEAFF.

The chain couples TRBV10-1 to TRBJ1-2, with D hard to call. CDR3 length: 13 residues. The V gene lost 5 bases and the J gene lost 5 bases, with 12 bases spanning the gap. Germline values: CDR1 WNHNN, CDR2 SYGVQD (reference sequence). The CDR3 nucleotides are TGCGCCAGCAGTCAAGAACCCTATTATGGCTACACCTTC. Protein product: CASSQEPYYGYTF.

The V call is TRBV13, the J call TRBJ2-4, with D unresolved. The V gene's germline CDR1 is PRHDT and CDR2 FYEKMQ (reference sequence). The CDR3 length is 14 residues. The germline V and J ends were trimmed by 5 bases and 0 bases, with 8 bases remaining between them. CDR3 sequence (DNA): TGTGCCAGCAGCCCCCGGTTAGCCAAAAACATTCAGTACTTC. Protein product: CASSPRLAKNIQYF.

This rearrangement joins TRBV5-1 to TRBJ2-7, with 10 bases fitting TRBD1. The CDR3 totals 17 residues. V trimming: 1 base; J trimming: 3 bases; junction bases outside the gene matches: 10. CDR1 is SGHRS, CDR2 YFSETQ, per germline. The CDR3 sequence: CASSLFPRQGANYEQYF. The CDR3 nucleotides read TGCGCCAGCAGCTTGTTTCCTCGACAGGGGGCAAACTACGAGCAGTACTTC.

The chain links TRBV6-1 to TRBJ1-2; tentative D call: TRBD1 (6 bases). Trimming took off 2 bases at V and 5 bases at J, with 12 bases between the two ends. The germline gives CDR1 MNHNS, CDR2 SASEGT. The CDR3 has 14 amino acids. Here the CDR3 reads CASSELGQRYGYTF. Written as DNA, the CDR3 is TGTGCCAGCAGTGAACTTGGACAGCGATATGGCTACACCTTC.

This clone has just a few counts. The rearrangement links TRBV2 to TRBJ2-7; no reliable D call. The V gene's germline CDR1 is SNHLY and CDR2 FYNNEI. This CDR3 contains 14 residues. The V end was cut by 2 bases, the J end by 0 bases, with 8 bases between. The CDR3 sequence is CASSEYQISYEQYF. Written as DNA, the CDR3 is TGTGCCAGCAGTGAATATCAGATCTCCTACGAGCAGTACTTC.

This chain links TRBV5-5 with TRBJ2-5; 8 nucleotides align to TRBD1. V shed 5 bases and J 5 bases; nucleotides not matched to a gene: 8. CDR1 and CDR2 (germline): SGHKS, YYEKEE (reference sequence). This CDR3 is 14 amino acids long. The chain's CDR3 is CASSIAGGPETQYF. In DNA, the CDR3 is TGTGCCAGCAGTATTGCAGGGGGCCCGGAGACCCAGTACTTC.

The CDR3 sequence is CASSSGGADEKLFF. CDR3 DNA sequence: TGTGCCAGCAGCTCCGGGGGGGCAGATGAAAAACTGTTTTTT. This sequence joins TRBV7-6 and TRBJ1-4, with D perhaps matching TRBD1 (6 bases). The CDR3 has 14 residues. V was cut by 4 bases and J by 6 bases, with 12 bases left in between. The germline gives CDR1 SGHVS, CDR2 FNYEAQ.

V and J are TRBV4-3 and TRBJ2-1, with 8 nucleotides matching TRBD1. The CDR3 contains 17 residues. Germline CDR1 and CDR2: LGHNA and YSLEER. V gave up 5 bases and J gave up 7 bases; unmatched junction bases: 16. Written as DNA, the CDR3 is TGCGCCAGCAGCACTCGACTCGACAGGGGTGGTGTGAATGAGCAGTTCTTC. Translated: CASSTRLDRGGVNEQFF.

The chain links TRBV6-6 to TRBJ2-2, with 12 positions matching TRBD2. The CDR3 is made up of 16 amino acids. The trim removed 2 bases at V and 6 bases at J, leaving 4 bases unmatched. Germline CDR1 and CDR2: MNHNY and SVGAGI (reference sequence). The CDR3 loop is CASSYASGGAAGELFF. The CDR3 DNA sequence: TGTGCCAGCAGTTACGCTAGCGGGGGGGCCGCCGGGGAGCTGTTTTTT.

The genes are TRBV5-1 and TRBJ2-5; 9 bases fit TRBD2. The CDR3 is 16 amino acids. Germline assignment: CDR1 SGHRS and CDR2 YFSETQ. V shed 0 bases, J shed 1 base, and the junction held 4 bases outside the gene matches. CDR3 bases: TGCGCCAGCAGCTTGGACGCGGGGGGGACCCAAGAGACCCAGTACTTC. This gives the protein CASSLDAGGTQETQYF.

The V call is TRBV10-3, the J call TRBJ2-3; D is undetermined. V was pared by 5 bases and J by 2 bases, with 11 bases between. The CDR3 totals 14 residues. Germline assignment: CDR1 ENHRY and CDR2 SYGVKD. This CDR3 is CAISPPGDTDTQYF. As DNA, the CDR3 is TGTGCCATCAGTCCCCCAGGCGACACAGATACGCAGTATTTT.

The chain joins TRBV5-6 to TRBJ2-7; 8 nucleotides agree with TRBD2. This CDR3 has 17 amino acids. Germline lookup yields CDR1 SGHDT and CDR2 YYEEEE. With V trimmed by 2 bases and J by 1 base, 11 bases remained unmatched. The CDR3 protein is CASSFASGLGPSYEQYF. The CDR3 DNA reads TGTGCCAGCAGCTTTGCTAGCGGGTTGGGACCTTCCTACGAGCAGTACTTC.

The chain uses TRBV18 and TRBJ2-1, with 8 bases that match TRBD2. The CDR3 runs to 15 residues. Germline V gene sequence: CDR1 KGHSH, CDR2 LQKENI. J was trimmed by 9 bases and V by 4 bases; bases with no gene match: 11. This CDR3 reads CASSLARGGDGEQFF. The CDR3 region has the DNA TGTGCCAGCTCACTTGCCCGGGGGGGCGACGGTGAGCAGTTCTTC.

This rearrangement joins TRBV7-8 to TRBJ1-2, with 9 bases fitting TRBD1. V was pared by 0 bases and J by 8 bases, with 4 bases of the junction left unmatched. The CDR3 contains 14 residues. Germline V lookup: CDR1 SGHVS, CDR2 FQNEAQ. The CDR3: CASSLANRGLGYTF. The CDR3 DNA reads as TGTGCCAGCAGCTTAGCCAACAGGGGGCTGGGCTACACCTTC.